The 13 T cell receptor beta chains reported below all come from one sample, sequenced in a study of T cell responses to AZD1222 COVID-19 vaccine. Repertoires were generated with immunoSEQ multiplex PCR, while TCRdb's copy carries only in-frame clones and drops some. This table holds some 150,000 clones, 70% to 90% found once. The source material was peripheral blood, sampled 28 days after the second AZD1222 dose. The source of these receptors is an adult who received the AZD1222 COVID-19 vaccine.

The chain uses TRBV19 and TRBJ1-5; perhaps TRBD1 as D (5 bases). This CDR3 has 13 amino acids. Deletions cut 2 bases from V and 6 bases from J, with 8 bases between. Germline lookup yields CDR1 LNHDA and CDR2 SQIVND (reference sequence). This CDR3 reads CASSIQGTQPQHF. The CDR3 nucleotides are TGTGCCAGTAGTATACAAGGGACTCAGCCCCAGCATTTT.

This clone was counted only a few times. V is TRBV7-9 and J is TRBJ2-1; weak D call: TRBD2 (5 bases). Germline CDR1 and CDR2: SEHNR and FQNEAQ (reference sequence). With 0 bases removed from V and 5 bases from J, the gap between germline ends came to 8 bases. This CDR3 is 14 amino acids long. Written as DNA, the CDR3 is TGTGCCAGCAGCTTAGCGGTGAGGGACAATGAGCAGTTCTTC. It encodes CASSLAVRDNEQFF. Looking up the rest from reference TRBV7-9 and TRBJ2-1 gives the full variable domain: DTGVSQNPRHKITKRGQNVTFRCDPISEHNRLYWYRQTLGQGPEFLTYFQNEAQLEKSRLLSDRFSAERPKGSFSTLEIQRTEQGDSAMYLCASSLAVRDNEQFFGPGTRLTVL.

The chain links TRBV3-1 (or the pseudogene TRBV3-2) to TRBJ2-7; D assignment may be TRBD1 or TRBD2 (5 bases each). The germline gives CDR1 LGHDT, CDR2 YNNKEL (reference sequence). Deletions cut 1 base from V and 3 bases from J, with 10 bases between. The CDR3 extends over 14 amino acids. CDR3 amino acids: CASSQAEGNYEQYF. The CDR3 nucleotides are TGTGCCAGCAGCCAAGCAGAGGGGAACTACGAGCAGTACTTC.

This chain links TRBV11-3 with TRBJ2-3, with TRBD1 as a possible D gene (6 bases). Per the germline V gene, CDR1 is SGHNT and CDR2 is YENEEA. V was clipped by 5 bases and J by 6 bases, with 9 bases between them. This CDR3 comprises 12 residues. The CDR3 nucleotides read TGTGCCAGCAGCAGGGACACGGATACGCAGTATTTT. Its translation: CASSRDTDTQYF.

This clone was picked up a small number of times. The sample has other DNA sequences that encode this CDR3 too. The chain joins TRBV9 to TRBJ2-3, with D uncertain. V was clipped by 2 bases and J by 2 bases, with 3 bases between them. Germline assignment: CDR1 SGDLS and CDR2 YYNGEE. The CDR3 contains 12 residues. The CDR3 bases are TGTGCCAGCAGCGTTTCCACAGATACGCAGTATTTT. The encoded protein is CASSVSTDTQYF.

The chain joins TRBV19 to TRBJ2-1, with 9 positions matching TRBD2. This CDR3 is 14 amino acids long. V lost 5 bases to trimming and J lost 8 bases; unmatched junction nucleotides: 7. CDR1 is LNHDA and CDR2 is SQIVND in the germline V gene (reference sequence). The CDR3 loop is CASSLAGAPDEQFF. In DNA form, the CDR3 reads TGTGCCAGTAGTTTAGCGGGGGCCCCCGATGAGCAGTTCTTC.

V is TRBV5-5 and J is TRBJ2-7; D is ambiguous. The CDR3 covers 13 residues. Germline CDR1 SGHKS, CDR2 YYEKEE (reference sequence). Trimming left V 0 bases short and J 6 bases short, with 10 bases between. For the CDR3, the DNA is TGTGCCAGCAGCTTGGCCGACTGGGCCGAGCAGTACTTC. As protein: CASSLADWAEQYF.

Regarding this clone: One end of the junction does not line up with germline, which may come from a read error. The V gene is TRBV7-7, the J gene TRBJ1-2; D remains ambiguous. Germline CDR1 and CDR2: SSHAT and FNYEAQ (reference sequence). The CDR3 length is 13 residues. The CDR3 coding sequence is TGTGCTAGCAGCCCGAGTGTCGGCTATGGCTACACCTTC. Translated, it gives CASSPSVGYGYTF.

This chain connects TRBV7-9 to TRBJ2-1; 9 bases match TRBD2. CDR3 length: 12 amino acids. Germline V lookup: CDR1 SEHNR, CDR2 FQNEAQ (reference sequence). V shed 5 bases and J 9 bases; nucleotides not matched to a gene: 2. DNA of the CDR3: TGTGCCAGCAGCCAGACTAGCGGTGAGCAGTTCTTC. This gives the protein CASSQTSGEQFF.

The chain employs TRBV30 and TRBJ1-5; D is perhaps TRBD1 (6 bases). This CDR3 is built from 16 residues. V was cut by 3 bases and J by 3 bases, with 18 bases left in between. CDR1 and CDR2 from the germline V gene are GTSNPN and SVGIG (reference sequence). The CDR3 spells CAWRSSGRGYNQPQHF. CDR3 bases: TGTGCCTGGAGAAGTAGCGGCAGGGGCTACAATCAGCCCCAGCATTTT.

The chain uses TRBV14 and TRBJ2-7; D remains unclear. Germline assignment: CDR1 SGHDN and CDR2 FVKESK. V dropped 4 bases and J dropped 7 bases, with 11 bases sitting between them. The CDR3 has 12 residues. The CDR3 DNA sequence: TGTGCCAGCAGCCCTTTCCTAGGAGAGCAGTACTTC. Translating it yields CASSPFLGEQYF.

This chain links TRBV2 with TRBJ1-4, with D possibly matching TRBD1 (5 bases). CDR3 size: 13 residues. V lost 6 bases and J 3 bases, leaving 8 bases between the germline ends. The germline V gene encodes CDR1 SNHLY and CDR2 FYNNEI. The CDR3: CASSREANEKLFF. The CDR3 DNA reads as TGTGCCAGCAGCAGGGAGGCTAATGAAAAACTGTTTTTT.

The genes are TRBV6-2 or TRBV6-3 and TRBJ1-5; no clear D. Germline V gene data show CDR1 as MNHEY and CDR2 as SVGEGT. The ends were cut back, 6 bases at V and 3 bases at J, with 6 bases in the middle. This CDR3 spans 12 amino acids. CDR3 residues: CASSPPNQPQHF. The CDR3 DNA reads TGTGCCAGCAGCCCCCCCAATCAGCCCCAGCATTTT.